A selection of T cell receptor beta chains follows, all from one sample in a study of blood T cell repertoires in COVID-19. Clones were read by immunoSEQ multiplex PCR, and TCRdb kept only the in-frame ones, dropping some. This table has 35,000 to 50,000 clones, approximately 81% appearing once. Source material: peripheral blood. These receptor sequences come from a woman aged 70-85 years with acute or convalescent COVID-19. Each CDR3 is given with its conserved first and last residue. The D gene is left open where the match is weak. Some rows have no size entry. The others give once, few or many, or a class for an expanded clone.

size: NA
J: TRBJ1-1
D: NA
V: TRBV27
DNA: TGTGCCAGCCGTGAGCGAAACACTGAAGCTTTCTTT
CDR3: CASRERNTEAFF

size: NA
J: TRBJ1-4
D: TRBD1
V: TRBV9
DNA: TGTGCCAGCAGCAGGGACAGGGGGCAAGATAATGAAAAACTGTTTTTT
CDR3: CASSRDRGQDNEKLFF

size: NA
J: TRBJ2-6
D: NA
V: TRBV5-4
DNA: TGTGCCAGCAGCTTGGGCGGCAACTCTGGGGCCAACGTCCTGACTTTC
CDR3: CASSLGGNSGANVLTF

size: once
J: TRBJ2-3
D: NA
V: TRBV30
DNA: TGTGCCTGGAGTGTTTCCAGCGGGAGCACAGATACGCAGTATTTT
CDR3: CAWSVSSGSTDTQYF

size: NA
J: TRBJ2-2
D: NA
V: TRBV5-6
DNA: TGTGCCAGCAGCTTGTCGGGAACGAACACCGGGGAGCTGTTTTTT
CDR3: CASSLSGTNTGELFF

size: NA
J: TRBJ2-3
D: NA
V: TRBV11-2
DNA: TGTGCCAGCAGCTTGTCCAGGGAAAATACGCAGTATTTT
CDR3: CASSLSRENTQYF

size: NA
J: TRBJ2-1
D: NA
V: TRBV6-5
DNA: TGTGCCAGCAGGAACGGCGGGATTGGGTCGGAGCTCTTC
CDR3: CASRNGGIGSELF

size: NA
J: TRBJ1-6
D: TRBD1
V: TRBV28
DNA: TGTGCCAGCACTGACAGGGGTTCACCCCTCCACTTT
CDR3: CASTDRGSPLHF

size: NA
J: TRBJ1-1
D: NA
V: TRBV30
DNA: TGTGCCTGGAGGTATCGAATAGGGAGGGGCACTGAAGCTTTCTTT
CDR3: CAWRYRIGRGTEAFF

size: NA
J: TRBJ1-3
D: TRBD1
V: TRBV24-1
DNA: TGTGCCTCGCAGGGGGGCACTGGAAACACCATATATTTT
CDR3: CASQGGTGNTIYF

size: NA
J: TRBJ2-5
D: NA
V: TRBV6-2/TRBV6-3
DNA: TGTGCCAGCAGTTCGAGGGTGGCCGGTAGTATAATCCAGTACTTC
CDR3: CASSSRVAGSIIQYF

size: NA
J: TRBJ1-4
D: TRBD1
V: TRBV14
DNA: TGTGCCAGCAGCCGGGGACAGTCCTACGAAAAACTGTTTTTT
CDR3: CASSRGQSYEKLFF

size: NA
J: TRBJ2-2
D: TRBD2
V: TRBV27
DNA: TGTGCCAGCAGGGCAGGGGTAGCGGGAGGGCCCCCCGGGGAGCTGTTTTTT
CDR3: CASRAGVAGGPPGELFF

size: NA
J: TRBJ2-2
D: TRBD2
V: TRBV6-6
DNA: TGTGCCAGCAGTCCCCGGGGACTAGCGGGAGGACCCGGGGAGCTGTTTTTT
CDR3: CASSPRGLAGGPGELFF

size: NA
J: TRBJ1-1
D: NA
V: TRBV11-2
DNA: TGTGCCAGCAGCTTAGATCTAAGTACGGGGGGTGTTGAAGCTTTCTTT
CDR3: CASSLDLSTGGVEAFF

size: NA
J: TRBJ1-2
D: TRBD1
V: TRBV11-2
DNA: TGTGCCAGCAGCCCTCATGGACAGGGCGTTCCCGGTGGCTACACCTTC
CDR3: CASSPHGQGVPGGYTF

size: NA
J: TRBJ2-1
D: TRBD2
V: TRBV18
DNA: TGTGCCAGCTCACTACGACTAGCGGGAGGGGGAGATGAGCAGTTCTTC
CDR3: CASSLRLAGGGDEQFF

size: NA
J: TRBJ2-7
D: NA
V: TRBV4-1
DNA: TGCGCCAGCAGCCAAACCGTCACGCCGGGACTTCACACCTACGAGCAGTACTTC
CDR3: CASSQTVTPGLHTYEQYF

size: few
J: TRBJ2-2
D: NA
V: TRBV5-5
DNA: TGTGCCAGCAGCTTGATCCGGGGAGGGGAGCTGTTTTTT
CDR3: CASSLIRGGELFF

size: NA
J: TRBJ1-5
D: TRBD1
V: TRBV19
DNA: TGTGCCAGTAGCACGACAGGGGTTAGCAATCAGCCCCAGCATTTT
CDR3: CASSTTGVSNQPQHF

size: once
J: TRBJ2-2
D: NA
V: TRBV3-1/TRBV3-2
DNA: TGTGCCAGCAGCCACAGGGTAGAGACCGGGGAGCTGTTTTTT
CDR3: CASSHRVETGELFF

size: NA
J: TRBJ2-3
D: TRBD2
V: TRBV6-1
DNA: TGTGCCAGCAGTGATTCGACGGGAGGGAGGGATACGCAGTATTTT
CDR3: CASSDSTGGRDTQYF

size: NA
J: TRBJ2-1
D: TRBD2
V: TRBV4-1
DNA: TGCGCCAGCAGCCAAGATCTAGCGGGCTCCTACAATGAGCAGTTCTTC
CDR3: CASSQDLAGSYNEQFF

size: NA
J: TRBJ1-1
D: NA
V: TRBV15
DNA: TGTGCCACCAGCAGAGATTGGGGAGACATAAACACTGAAGCTTTCTTT
CDR3: CATSRDWGDINTEAFF

size: NA
J: TRBJ1-1
D: NA
V: TRBV29-1
DNA: TGCAGCATCAGGGCCGTGGGCACTGAAGCTTTCTTT
CDR3: CSIRAVGTEAFF

size: NA
J: TRBJ2-2
D: TRBD2
V: TRBV4-2
DNA: TGTGCCAGCAGCCCAGGAGCGGGACGGAAGTTCACCGGGGAGCTGTTTTTT
CDR3: CASSPGAGRKFTGELFF

size: NA
J: TRBJ1-4
D: TRBD1
V: TRBV19
DNA: TGTGCCAGTAGTATTTACGGGACAGGGAATGAAAAACTGTTTTTT
CDR3: CASSIYGTGNEKLFF

size: NA
J: TRBJ2-7
D: TRBD1
V: TRBV7-2
DNA: TGTGCCAGCAGCTCGCGCAGAAGACAGGGGGCTTACGAGCAGTACTTC
CDR3: CASSSRRRQGAYEQYF

size: NA
J: TRBJ2-5
D: TRBD2
V: TRBV24-1
DNA: TGTGCCACCAGTGATTGGGAGGGACAGACCCAGTACTTC
CDR3: CATSDWEGQTQYF

size: once
J: TRBJ2-3
D: NA
V: TRBV18
DNA: TGTGCCAGCTCACCGACTTCAGATACGCAGTATTTT
CDR3: CASSPTSDTQYF

size: NA
J: TRBJ1-2
D: TRBD1
V: TRBV5-1
DNA: TGCGCCAGCAGCGCCTCAGGGGGCGCCTTAGGCGGCTACACCTTC
CDR3: CASSASGGALGGYTF

size: NA
J: TRBJ1-2
D: NA
V: TRBV28
DNA: TGTGCCAGCAGTTTACGTAAATATGGCTACACCTTC
CDR3: CASSLRKYGYTF

size: NA
J: TRBJ1-5
D: NA
V: TRBV6-5
DNA: TGTGCCAGCACCCCGGGGAAAAGCAATCAGCCCCAGCATTTT
CDR3: CASTPGKSNQPQHF

size: once
J: TRBJ2-5
D: NA
V: TRBV5-1
DNA: TGCGCCAGCAGCCAAGGGGGGGTGGAAGAGACCCAGTACTTC
CDR3: CASSQGGVEETQYF

size: NA
J: TRBJ1-2
D: NA
V: TRBV7-3
DNA: TGTGCCAGCAGCTTAACCCCAGGTTCCTATGGCTACACCTTC
CDR3: CASSLTPGSYGYTF

size: NA
J: TRBJ2-1
D: NA
V: TRBV11-2
DNA: TGTGCCAGCAGTTCTCAGGGGTATGAGCAGTTCTTC
CDR3: CASSSQGYEQFF

size: NA
J: TRBJ1-3
D: NA
V: TRBV29-1
DNA: TGCAGCGTTGAACAGGGTACTGGAAACACCATATATTTT
CDR3: CSVEQGTGNTIYF

size: NA
J: TRBJ1-5
D: NA
V: TRBV7-9
DNA: TGTGCCAGCAGCTTAGAAGGGGATCAGCCCCAGCATTTT
CDR3: CASSLEGDQPQHF

size: NA
J: TRBJ1-2
D: TRBD1
V: TRBV9
DNA: TGTGCCAGCAGCGTAGGAAGGCAGGGGGATGGCTACACCTTC
CDR3: CASSVGRQGDGYTF

size: NA
J: TRBJ1-1
D: NA
V: TRBV4-2
DNA: TGTGCCAGCAGCCAATCCGGGGGGAACACTGAAGCTTTCTTT
CDR3: CASSQSGGNTEAFF